This TCR beta chain was found in a study of blood T cell repertoires in COVID-19 (dated by TCRdb to about 2020). About the study as a whole: Collaborator samples came from the United States, Italy and Spain and covered acute and convalescent phases of COVID-19. Where HLA class I and class II types were available, the types were taken from metadata supplied by the sample provider, not from assay-based typing. Subjects who had been exposed to COVID-19, were actively infected with it, or had recovered from it provided the deeply sampled blood TCRbeta repertoires that made up the dataset. The prospective study material was composed of cDNA or gDNA derived from T cells, B-cell-depleted T cells, or PBMCs. Nearly every sample came with metadata listing a de-identified subject ID, COVID-19 status, age in years and sex. A freely available public database, intended as a resource for researchers studying the immune response to SARS-CoV-2, is where the repertoires were released. The samples were drawn from two sources: the first 160 participants of the ongoing ImmuneRACE study, and some 1,300 subjects contributed by 6 global collaborators.

TCRbeta CDR3 regions were amplified from genomic DNA using the immunoSEQ Assay, a bias-controlled multiplex PCR. On the study's bioinformatics: Nucleated cell counts per sample were estimated from amplification of reference gene primers within the assay. To quantify the absolute abundance of each unique TCRbeta CDR3 rearrangement, sequence reads were collapsed and filtered. For each sample, productive Simpson clonality was calculated as the square root of Simpson's diversity index across productive rearrangements. The clones in this table, taken by TCRdb from immuneACCESS, are in-frame only. Not every clone is retained; where verified, under half of the shortfall comes from an unresolved V gene, and the cause of the rest is unknown. The V and J calls and clone size come from that table; D and trimming were worked out from the DNA. A total of approximately 50,000 clones appear in this sample, approximately 92% of them only once. The top ten hold 5.5% to 6.5% of the sample.

The cysteine opens and the phenylalanine closes a CDR3 of 13 amino acids. Of the read, only the CDR3 DNA is kept; its 39 bases are in frame from base 1. V is pared back by 2 bases and J by 7 bases, with 11 bases lying between the germline termini. In regard to this clone: Its binding antigen is unknown. No much larger clone is present one base from it, and per-base qualities are unavailable.

Findings and caveats that apply to the study as a whole: The amount of clinical and demographic metadata varied by source and participant and was provided uncurated.

Collaborating institutions collected whole blood in K2EDTA tubes following their own protocols. For TCRbeta analysis, collaborator samples were shipped as frozen whole blood, as isolated PBMCs, or as DNA extracted from either sample type. The sequenced sample was peripheral blood. The clonotype originates from a man aged 50-60 years with active COVID-19. The sequence is built from TRBV12-3 or TRBV12-4 and TRBJ1-1; a confident D gene designation cannot be given. The sequence in DNA is TGTGCCAGCAGTTTAAGCCTTGCGGTTGAAGCTTTCTTT. This is translated as CASSLSLAVEAFF.